The table lists the clone carrying this TCR beta chain with a few counts. Amplification yielded TCR beta CDR3 regions, with RNA transcripts as the source. The HTBI set primed first-round TCR CDR3 RT-PCR. Via MiXCR, TCRdb re-called the multiplex PCR reads, giving one row per CDR3 protein. The table has roughly 700,000 distinct CDR3 sequences, 12% to 15% seen once; the top ten hold 10% to 13%. Stable disease denoted Graves' hyperthyroidism without ophthalmopathy progression within 18 months. Uncontrolled infection, other autoimmune disease, pregnancy or lactation excluded patients. These data originate in a study of T cells in Graves' hyperthyroidism and ophthalmopathy. Material for sequencing was blood. The sequence came from a woman between 18 and 30 years old with Graves' hyperthyroidism.

For the CDR3, the DNA is TGTGCCAGCAGCCTCGCCTTTCTAGTCAGCAATGAGCAGTTCTTC. It yields the protein CASSLAFLVSNEQFF. J is TRBJ2-1 and V is TRBV7-2, with unresolved D. In germline, CDR1 is SGHTA, CDR2 FQGNSA. The CDR3 consists of 15 residues. Deletions cut 5 bases from V and 6 bases from J, with 17 bases between.